Following are 29 T cell receptor beta chains from one sample sequenced in a study of T cells in Graves' hyperthyroidism and ophthalmopathy. What was amplified from RNA transcripts were TCR beta CDR3 regions. The TCR CDR3 first-round RT-PCR relied on the HTBI primer set. TCRdb re-derived calls from the multiplex PCR reads in MiXCR, one entry per CDR3 protein. The table shows approximately 740,000 distinct CDR3 sequences, with about 15% occurring only once. The sequenced sample was blood. The receptors derive from a woman between 18 and 29 years old with Graves' hyperthyroidism.

This clonotype was seen many times. The chain has TRBV6-1 and TRBJ2-3, with 7 bases lining up with TRBD1. Trimming cost V 6 bases and J 12 bases; bases outside gene matches: 12. Per germline, CDR1 MNHNS and CDR2 SASEGT. The CDR3 length is 13 residues. The CDR3 spells CASSFLQGSEQYF. The CDR3 DNA reads TGTGCCAGCAGCTTCTTACAGGGGTCAGAACAGTATTTT.

This clonotype was counted ten times or more. The J gene is TRBJ1-4, the V gene TRBV6-5; D is unresolved. Trimming pared 0 bases from V and 0 bases from J, leaving 8 bases between. The CDR3 spans 16 residues. Per the germline V gene, CDR1 is MNHEY and CDR2 is SVGAGI. DNA of the CDR3: TGTGCCAGCAGTTACTCCATCCTCACAACTAATGAAAAACTGTTTTTT. Its protein is CASSYSILTTNEKLFF.

This clonotype was detected a few times. The V and J genes are TRBV30 and TRBJ2-7, with 7 bases that match TRBD1. From germline, CDR1 is GTSNPN and CDR2 SVGIG (reference sequence). The CDR3 length is 12 residues. The V gene end was trimmed by 1 base and the J gene end by 12 bases; junction bases not matched to a gene: 9. CDR3 DNA sequence: TGTGCCTGGAGTGATCTTCCGGGACAGCTGTACTTC. Translating it yields CAWSDLPGQLYF.

This clonotype was counted a few times. DNA for the CDR3: TGCAGTGCTAGGTGGACTAGCGGGAGGACCTATACGGAGCAGTACTTC. Protein sequence: CSARWTSGRTYTEQYF. The rearrangement joins TRBV20-1 to TRBJ2-7; 14 bases align to TRBD2. The V gene's germline CDR1 is DFQATT and CDR2 SNEGSKA (reference sequence). Germline trimming cut 3 bases from V and 7 bases from J; bases unmatched to any gene: 11. The CDR3 sequence is 16 residues long.

V gene TRBV18 combines with J gene TRBJ1-3; TRBD1 matches at 8 bases. CDR3 length: 16 amino acids. The J segment lost 0 bases and the V segment lost 5 bases, leaving 6 bases of the junction unmatched. CDR1 KGHSH and CDR2 LQKENI come from the germline V gene. The DNA of the CDR3 is TGTGCCAGCTCATCAGGGGGCCTAAGCTCTGGAAACACCATATATTTT. This codes for CASSSGGLSSGNTIYF.

This clonotype was observed many times. The chain is built from TRBV6-6 and TRBJ1-1; 8 nucleotides align to TRBD1. This CDR3 has 17 residues. CDR1 and CDR2 from the germline V gene are MNHNY and SVGAGI (reference sequence). V lost 2 bases, J lost 3 bases, and 11 bases stayed unmatched. The CDR3 DNA reads TGTGCCAGCAGTTACAATGGCAGGGGGCTTAAGGACACTGAAGCTTTCTTT. Protein sequence: CASSYNGRGLKDTEAFF.

This clonotype was counted many times. V and J are TRBV2 and TRBJ2-7; D is unresolved. Germline V lookup: CDR1 SNHLY, CDR2 FYNNEI. CDR3 length: 12 amino acids. V lost 7 bases to trimming and J lost 1 base, with 8 bases between them. CDR3 residues: CASMYGSYEQYF. CDR3 DNA sequence: TGTGCCAGCATGTACGGATCCTACGAGCAGTACTTC.

The sample holds a few counts of this clonotype. The V gene is TRBV5-6, the J gene TRBJ2-2; 9 nucleotides match TRBD1. V shed 5 bases, J shed 1 base, and the junction held 6 bases outside the gene matches. Germline lookup yields CDR1 SGHDT and CDR2 YYEEEE. This CDR3 region has 16 residues. The DNA for the CDR3 is TGTGCCAGCAGACCTAACAGGGGGCGGAACACCGGGGAGCTGTTTTTT. Translating it yields CASRPNRGRNTGELFF.

This clonotype was seen only a few times. V and J are TRBV12-3 or TRBV12-4 and TRBJ2-1; tentatively, D is TRBD1 (5 bases). Trimming stripped 1 base from V and 6 bases from J, with 10 bases between. The CDR3 runs 14 residues. In DNA, the CDR3 is TGTGCCAGCAGTTTAGGGGGCCGGTCCAATGAGCAGTTCTTC. Amino acids: CASSLGGRSNEQFF.

This clonotype was observed a few times. The chain has TRBV6-2 or TRBV6-3 and TRBJ1-1; a possible D gene is TRBD1 (5 bases). Germline V gives CDR1 MNHEY, CDR2 SVGEGT. Trimming pared 4 bases from V and 7 bases from J, leaving 10 bases between. The length of the CDR3 is 12 residues. This chain's CDR3 is CASSSWGGEAFF. CDR3 coding DNA: TGTGCCAGCAGTTCGTGGGGCGGTGAAGCTTTCTTT.

In its sample, this clonotype was seen a few times. For the CDR3, the DNA is TGTGCCAGCACACAGGCCAACTCCTACAATGAGCAGTTCTTC. Translated: CASTQANSYNEQFF. The rearrangement joins TRBV6-2 or TRBV6-3 to TRBJ2-1; D may be TRBD1 (5 bases). The V end was cut by 7 bases, the J end by 0 bases, with 10 bases between. The CDR3 totals 14 residues. In germline, CDR1 is MNHEY, CDR2 SVGEGT.

This clonotype has a count of ten or more. The chain combines TRBV3-1 with TRBJ1-1; 9 positions agree with TRBD1. After removal of 4 bases from V and 6 bases from J, the junction contained 12 bases not matched to a gene. The CDR3 loop spans 16 amino acids. Germline lookup yields CDR1 LGHDT and CDR2 YNNKEL (reference sequence). CDR3 DNA: TGTGCCAGCAGCCTAATCAGGGGACAGGGAGAAGCTGAAGCTTTCTTT. Its translation: CASSLIRGQGEAEAFF.

The chain uses TRBV20-1 and TRBJ2-7; the match to TRBD1 covers 9 bases. Trimming removed 2 bases from V and 3 bases from J; junction bases left unmatched: 8. Germline CDR1 reads DFQATT; CDR2 reads SNEGSKA (reference sequence). This CDR3 region has 15 residues. The CDR3 sequence is CSARKAGTGSYEQYF. Written as DNA, the CDR3 is TGCAGTGCTAGAAAGGCCGGGACAGGGAGCTACGAGCAGTACTTC.

This clonotype was seen ten or more times. The chain employs TRBV13 and TRBJ1-3; D may be TRBD1 (5 bases). Trimming removed 1 base at V and 2 bases at J, with 6 bases between. The CDR3 has 14 amino acids. Germline V CDR1 and CDR2: PRHDT, FYEKMQ (reference sequence). The CDR3 DNA follows: TGTGCCAGCAGCTTAGTAGGGGCTGGAAACACCATATATTTT. Protein: CASSLVGAGNTIYF. Full variable domain (outside the CDR3, taken from reference TRBV13 and TRBJ1-3): AAGVIQSPRHLIKEKRETATLKCYPIPRHDTVYWYQQGPGQDPQFLISFYEKMQSDKGSIPDRFSAQQFSDYHSELNMSSLELGDSALYFCASSLVGAGNTIYFGEGSWLTVV.

As DNA, the CDR3 is TGCAGCGCCTCCGGGACTAGAAGGAAGTTCTTC. This codes for CSASGTRRKFF. The chain has TRBV29-1 and TRBJ2-1; 8 bases line up with TRBD2. Germline V gives CDR1 SQVTM, CDR2 ANQGSEA. The CDR3 loop spans 11 amino acids. Unmatched junction bases numbered 10, after V lost 7 bases and J lost 14 bases.

The sample holds many counts of this clonotype. The rearrangement uses TRBV2 and TRBJ2-1, with 13 bases lining up with TRBD2. This CDR3 spans 16 amino acids. V gave up 6 bases and J gave up 6 bases; unmatched junction bases: 8. In germline, CDR1 is SNHLY, CDR2 FYNNEI. DNA of the CDR3: TGTGCCAGCAGCGGACTGGGACTAGCGGGATCCAATGAGCAGTTCTTC. Translated: CASSGLGLAGSNEQFF.

The chain carries TRBV14 and TRBJ1-1, with 8 bases aligning to TRBD1. The V and J ends lost 5 bases and 0 bases, in that order; junction bases with no gene match: 5. Germline CDR1 SGHDN, CDR2 FVKESK. The CDR3 consists of 15 residues. CDR3 loop: CASSGPRGLNTEAFF. The CDR3 region has the DNA TGTGCCAGCAGCGGACCCAGGGGGCTGAACACTGAAGCTTTCTTT. Combining the CDR3 with reference TRBV14 and TRBJ1-1 gives the whole variable domain EAGVTQFPSHSVIEKGQTVTLRCDPISGHDNLYWYRRVMGKEIKFLLHFVKESKQDESGMPNNRFLAERTGGTYSTLKVQPAELEDSGVYFCASSGPRGLNTEAFFGQGTRLTVV.

This clonotype came up many times. This chain links TRBV6-2 or TRBV6-3 with TRBJ2-3, with D unclear. The germline gives CDR1 MNHEY, CDR2 SVGEGT. V shed 0 bases and J shed 3 bases, with 10 bases lying between them. CDR3 length equals 15 residues. CDR3 in amino acids: CASSYSRQGTDTQYF. The CDR3 DNA sequence: TGTGCCAGCAGTTACTCGCGGCAAGGAACAGATACGCAGTATTTT.

The gene calls are TRBV5-1 and TRBJ1-6, with a weak D call TRBD1 (5 bases). Trimming shortened V by 0 bases and J by 12 bases, and 13 bases separated the two germline ends. The CDR3 totals 14 residues. The germline CDR1 and CDR2 sequences are SGHRS and YFSETQ. CDR3 residues: CASSLDPGVGPLHF. Here the CDR3 DNA reads TGCGCCAGCAGCTTGGATCCGGGGGTCGGACCCCTCCACTTT.

The chain carries TRBV28 and TRBJ1-6; weak D call: TRBD1 (5 bases). Looked up from germline, CDR1 is MDHEN and CDR2 is SYDVKM. V gave up 2 bases and J gave up 10 bases, with 15 bases separating them. The CDR3 runs 15 residues. In nucleotides, the CDR3 is TGTGCCAGCAGTTTAAGGGGAGTTCTTGGGTCACCCCTCCACTTT. Translated, it gives CASSLRGVLGSPLHF.

The CDR3 loop is CASSFISGGRIGSYEQYF. For the CDR3, the DNA is TGTGCCAGCAGCTTTATATCTGGCGGGAGGATCGGCTCCTACGAGCAGTACTTC. The gene calls are TRBV5-4 and TRBJ2-7; 8 bases match TRBD2. The germline gives CDR1 SGHNT, CDR2 YYREEE (reference sequence). The CDR3 has 18 residues. After removal of 2 bases from V and 0 bases from J, the junction contained 13 bases not matched to a gene.

A remark on this clonotype: Sequence at one end of the junction differs from germline and may be a read error. The CDR3 here is CASSRRTGADVSYGYTF. In DNA, the CDR3 is TGTGCCAGCAGCCGAAGGACAGGGGCAGACGTTAGCTATGGCTACACCTTC. This chain connects TRBV5-1 to TRBJ1-2; TRBD1 matches 9 bases. The CDR3 runs 17 residues. Germline assignment: CDR1 SGHRS and CDR2 YFSETQ.

This clonotype was detected ten times or more. This chain uses TRBV12-3 or TRBV12-4 with TRBJ2-1, with 9 bases aligning to TRBD2. This CDR3 has 16 residues. V was pared by 0 bases and J by 5 bases, with 5 bases of the junction left unmatched. The CDR3 nucleotides are TGTGCCAGCAGTTTAGCGAGCGGGAGGCAAAACAATGAGCAGTTCTTC. Translation gives CASSLASGRQNNEQFF.

This clonotype was found a few times. This chain uses TRBV30 with TRBJ2-6; no reliable D call. The germline V gene encodes CDR1 GTSNPN and CDR2 SVGIG (reference sequence). Trimming cost V 2 bases and J 2 bases, with 1 base left between them. The CDR3 is 12 amino acids. The CDR3 reads CAWSPGANVLTF. DNA for the CDR3: TGTGCCTGGAGTCCTGGGGCCAACGTCCTGACTTTC.

This clonotype was observed many times. DNA for the CDR3: TGTGCCAGCAGACTCAAGGGAAACACTGAAGCTTTCTTT. This codes for CASRLKGNTEAFF. The chain combines TRBV12-3 or TRBV12-4 with TRBJ1-1; D unclear. This CDR3 has 13 residues. Trimming cost V 6 bases and J 2 bases, with 10 bases left between them.

At least ten counts were recorded for this clonotype. The junction departs from the called germline gene at one end, perhaps through a read error. The chain links TRBV28 to TRBJ1-1; no definite D call. Germline lookup yields CDR1 MDHEN and CDR2 SYDVKM. The length of the CDR3 is 8 residues. The CDR3 spells CASSFDLF. The CDR3 bases are TGTGCCAGCAGTTTCGATCTCTTT. Together with reference TRBV28 and TRBJ1-1, the CDR3 gives the full variable domain: DVKVTQSSRYLVKRTGEKVFLECVQDMDHENMFWYRQDPGLGLRLIYFSYDVKMKEKGDIPEGYSVSREKKERFSLILESASTNQTSMYLCASSFDLFGQGTRLTVV.

Ten or more counts support this clonotype. The chain links TRBV7-2 to TRBJ2-5; perhaps TRBD1 as D (5 bases). The CDR3 has 13 residues. Germline V lookup: CDR1 SGHTA, CDR2 FQGNSA. V was trimmed by 9 bases and J by 3 bases, leaving 14 bases between them. In DNA form, the CDR3 reads TGTGCCAGTGGTTGGGGCAATAAAGAGACCCAGTACTTC. Its protein is CASGWGNKETQYF. Full variable domain (rest looked up from reference TRBV7-2 and TRBJ2-5): GAGVSQSPSNKVTEKGKDVELRCDPISGHTALYWYRQSLGQGLEFLIYFQGNSAPDKSGLPSDRFSAERTGGSVSTLTIQRTQQEDSAVYLCASGWGNKETQYFGPGTRLLVL.

This clonotype was counted only a few times. The chain carries TRBV25-1 and TRBJ2-4, with 7 bases matching TRBD2. The V segment lost 1 base and the J segment 0 bases; nucleotides outside the gene matches: 6. This CDR3 is built from 17 residues. Germline assignment: CDR1 MGHDK and CDR2 SYGVNS. The CDR3 bases are TGTGCCAGCAGTGAATCCGGGACTACTATAGCCAAAAACATTCAGTACTTC. Its protein is CASSESGTTIAKNIQYF. The variable domain in full, with the rest retrieved from reference TRBV25-1 and TRBJ2-4, is EADIYQTPRYLVIGTGKKITLECSQTMGHDKMYWYQQDPGMELHLIHYSYGVNSTEKGDLSSESTVSRIRTEHFPLTLESARPSHTSQYLCASSESGTTIAKNIQYFGAGTRLSVL.

This clonotype was observed a few times. The rearrangement links TRBV9 to TRBJ1-1; the D is unclear. Germline V gene data show CDR1 as SGDLS and CDR2 as YYNGEE. Deletions cut 0 bases from V and 1 base from J, with 10 bases between. The CDR3 consists of 15 residues. The chain's CDR3 is CASSVDSAANTEAFF. For the CDR3, the DNA is TGTGCCAGCAGCGTAGACTCGGCAGCGAACACTGAAGCTTTCTTT. Full variable domain (outside the CDR3, taken from reference TRBV9 and TRBJ1-1): DSGVTQTPKHLITATGQRVTLRCSPRSGDLSVYWYQQSLDQGLQFLIQYYNGEERAKGNILERFSAQQFPDLHSELNLSSLELGDSALYFCASSVDSAANTEAFFGQGTRLTVV.